The rows below give T cell receptor beta chains drawn from one sample of a study of cytomegalovirus exposure and HLA in healthy donors. TCRdb keeps only in-frame clones here, not all; method: immunoSEQ multiplex PCR. The table records 68,000 or so clones, roughly nine tenths of them present only once. Sequences were obtained from PBMCs. These receptors all come from a man aged 18 to 29 in good health and CMV-seronegative. Each CDR3 is given with its conserved first and last residue. A clone size is listed for some rows: how often the clone was seen (once, few, many), or a class if it is expanded.

TRBJ2-7	TRBV2	.	CASRQGPYEQYF
TRBJ1-5	TRBV10-1	.	CASRSSSNQPQHF
TRBJ2-5	TRBV2	.	CASRGLAGAPQETQYF
TRBJ2-7	TRBV12-2	.	CASRLVAGRYEQYF
TRBJ2-7	TRBV7-2	.	CASSIVRGSVGYEQYF
TRBJ2-3	TRBV6-5	once	CASSYSPSGRTDTQYF
TRBJ2-3	TRBV29-1	.	CSVEGRADTQYF
TRBJ1-1	TRBV2	once	CASTDRVLNTEAFF
TRBJ2-3	TRBV19	.	CGTERESGDTQYF
TRBJ2-7	TRBV5-1	.	CASSLVTGGGPAYEQYF
TRBJ2-7	TRBV7-3	.	CASSLTDRLPKYF
TRBJ2-5	TRBV2	.	CASSEGQGGGPETQYF